The entry below gives a single T cell receptor beta chain sequence along with its context. Its antigen is unknown. This sample is part of a study of T cells in Graves' hyperthyroidism and ophthalmopathy. Points from the study as a whole: Ophthalmopathy could be told apart from stable hyperthyroidism with a 13 V-J model.

Per the germline V gene, CDR1 is KGHSH and CDR2 is LQKENI. CDR3 size: 15 residues. V was cut by 2 bases and J by 2 bases, with 12 bases left in between. Amplified TCR beta CDR3 regions derived from RNA transcripts. HTBI primers were used for first-round RT-PCR of the TCR CDR3. TCRdb re-derived calls from the multiplex PCR reads in MiXCR, one entry per CDR3 protein. The table includes over 500,000 distinct CDR3 sequences, 35% to 50% detected once. This receptor was identified in an adult woman with Graves' disease, either hyperthyroidism or ophthalmopathy (not recorded which). The material sequenced was peripheral blood or thyroid tissue (not recorded which). This chain uses TRBV18 with TRBJ1-2; D remains unclear. The CDR3 nucleotides read TGTGCCAGCTCACCAATAGGCACAGAAAACTATGGCTACACCTTC. It specifies CASSPIGTENYGYTF.